This entry concerns a single TCR beta chain. What it binds is not known. This CDR3 contains 15 residues. The V end was cut by 2 bases, the J end by 3 bases, with 14 bases between. The germline V gene encodes CDR1 SGHTA and CDR2 FQGNSA. As the method for making TCR beta libraries, quantitative 5'-RACE with molecular barcodes was used. TCRdb used MiXCR to reprocess the 5' RACE reads, holding one entry per CDR3 protein. The sample has some 450,000 distinct CDR3 sequences, roughly 17% seen once. This specimen comes from a study of CD8 T cells in ankylosing spondylitis. Study outcomes and limitations: A motif of 7 to 9 highly homologous TCR beta variants was seen as apparently characteristic of ankylosing spondylitis blood. Reactive arthritis synovial fluid and blood were previously reported to contain some motif variants. Disease-linked clones reportedly showed significant enrichment in matched ankylosing spondylitis synovial fluid.

Sequenced: blood, either unsorted or a sorted T cell fraction (not recorded which). The chain uses TRBV7-2 and TRBJ2-7; a weak D match, TRBD2 (7 bases). The clonotype comes from a male donor with ankylosing spondylitis. CDR3 sequence: CASSLSPGDYYEQYF. The CDR3 DNA reads TGTGCCAGCAGCTTATCCCCAGGGGACTACTACGAGCAGTACTTC.